The T cell receptor beta chain under discussion was sequenced for a study of CD8+ T cells in alopecia areata. Regarding the study as a whole: Scalp and blood samples kept many expanded lesional clones throughout tofacitinib. Relative to normal scalp, lesional scalp, especially alopecia totalis/universalis, showed higher clonality.

As to treatment: oral pan-JAK inhibitor, 5-10 mg twice daily. Reverse transcribed after extraction, RNA yielded cDNA as the sequencing template. Assay: immunoSEQ multiplex PCR; the TCRdb copy retains only in-frame clones and omits some. Seen here are approximately 200,000 clones, 50% to 60% observed once, and the top ten hold 0.69%. Remarks on this clone: Its antigen remains unidentified.

CDR3 size: 17 residues. Losses at the gene ends were 0 bases for V and 0 bases for J; bases not matched to a gene: 5. CDR1 is MGHRA, CDR2 YSYEKL, per germline. The source of this sequence is a human donor with alopecia areata. The rearrangement links TRBV4-1 to TRBJ2-5; 9 bases fit TRBD1. The specimen comprised CD4+ T cells sorted from blood, sampled at week 4, from a patient treated with tofacitinib. The CDR3 DNA follows: TGCGCCAGCAGCCAAGATTTGGGGACAGGGTACCAAGAGACCCAGTACTTC. It encodes CASSQDLGTGYQETQYF.